A single sample gave rise to the 5 T cell receptor beta chains below, sequenced in a study of CXCR3-negative and CXCR3-positive naive CD8 T cells. For these receptors, no antigen is known. cDNA libraries for TRB were generated by 5' RACE incorporating UMI labels. TCRdb reprocessed the 5' RACE reads, with one entry per CDR3 protein and no DNA. The sample has around 140,000 distinct CDR3 sequences. Findings and limits, study-wide: CXCR3-expressing naive cells carried TRB CDR3s more hydrophobic than those of CXCR3-negative naive cells.

The source material was naive CXCR3+ CD8+ T cells from blood. Subset noted: CD45RO-CCR7+CD27+CD95- naive CD8+ T cells expressing CXCR3 (TNR3+). The receptors were gathered from a human donor in good health. Some clones in this sample may be carry-over from other donors' samples.

The V gene is TRBV2, the J gene TRBJ1-6. CDR1 and CDR2 (germline): SNHLY, FYNNEI. The CDR3 is made up of 16 amino acids. CDR3: CASTQTRGSYNSPLHF.

The rearrangement uses TRBV20-1 and TRBJ2-1; TCRdb returns TRBD1, unconfirmable since there is no DNA. Germline loops: CDR1 DFQATT, CDR2 SNEGSKA (reference sequence). The CDR3 is made up of 14 amino acids. This CDR3 reads CSAEDSLLYNEQFF.

The rearrangement uses TRBV27 and TRBJ2-1; lacking DNA, the TRBD2 call made by TCRdb goes unchecked. CDR3 length: 16 residues. Germline V gene data show CDR1 as MNHEY and CDR2 as SMNVEV (reference sequence). This chain's CDR3 is CASSPRTSGGLNEQFF.

The chain's CDR3 is CASSPEPSLYNYGYTF. J is TRBJ1-2 and V is TRBV5-6. Looked up from germline, CDR1 is SGHDT and CDR2 is YYEEEE. CDR3 length: 16 residues. The complete variable domain, with remaining parts taken from reference TRBV5-6 and TRBJ1-2, reads DAGVTQSPTHLIKTRGQQVTLRCSPKSGHDTVSWYQQALGQGPQFIFQYYEEEERQRGNFPDRFSGHQFPNYSSELNVNALLLGDSALYLCASSPEPSLYNYGYTFGSGTRLTVV.

The V gene is TRBV7-9, the J gene TRBJ2-2. Germline V gene sequence: CDR1 SEHNR, CDR2 FQNEAQ (reference sequence). The CDR3 contains 12 residues. The CDR3 sequence is CASSLKSWELFF.